Presented here are 17 T cell receptor beta chains from one specimen sequenced in a study of blood T cell repertoires in COVID-19. TCRdb's table, derived via immunoSEQ multiplex PCR, lists solely in-frame clones and lacks some. Here the sample spans roughly 260,000 clones, approximately 87% being singletons. Sequenced input: peripheral blood. These receptors were taken from a woman aged 45-65 years with acute or convalescent COVID-19.

The V and J genes are TRBV5-1 and TRBJ1-2, with TRBD1 as a possible D gene (6 bases). V was clipped by 4 bases and J by 2 bases, with 15 bases between them. Germline V gene lookup returns CDR1 SGHRS and CDR2 YFSETQ. There are 15 residues in the CDR3. The CDR3, as DNA: TGCGCCAGCAGCCTTGGGCGGGGGGCGAACTATGGCTACACCTTC. Translation: CASSLGRGANYGYTF. The whole variable domain, remainder taken from reference TRBV5-1 and TRBJ1-2, is KAGVTQTPRYLIKTRGQQVTLSCSPISGHRSVSWYQQTPGQGLQFLFEYFSETQRNKGNFPGRFSGRQFSNSRSEMNVSTLELGDSALYLCASSLGRGANYGYTFGSGTRLTVV.

The CDR3: CATQGLSGVWTGELFF. CDR3 DNA sequence: TGTGCCACTCAAGGTTTATCGGGAGTTTGGACCGGGGAGCTGTTTTTT. The chain employs TRBV19 and TRBJ2-2, with D possibly being TRBD2 (6 bases). Trimming stripped 10 bases from V and 5 bases from J, with 23 bases between. CDR1 LNHDA and CDR2 SQIVND come from the germline V gene (reference sequence). The CDR3 is 16 residues long.

V and J are TRBV24-1 and TRBJ2-2, with 10 bases matching TRBD1. V shed 1 base, J shed 7 bases, and the junction held 11 bases outside the gene matches. Germline V gene data show CDR1 as KGHDR and CDR2 as SFDVKD. The CDR3 loop spans 18 amino acids. CDR3 in DNA: TGTGCCACCAGTGATTTAAGTCCCCGGGACAGGGGATTCGGGGAGCTGTTTTTT. This gives the protein CATSDLSPRDRGFGELFF.

The genes are TRBV14 and TRBJ1-4; D is ambiguous. V was clipped by 2 bases and J by 7 bases, with 17 bases between them. Germline V gene lookup returns CDR1 SGHDN and CDR2 FVKESK. The CDR3 spans 16 residues. CDR3 sequence reads: CASSQNFAGSGEKLFF. Here the CDR3 DNA reads TGTGCCAGCAGCCAAAACTTTGCGGGTAGTGGTGAAAAACTGTTTTTT.

The chain uses TRBV11-2 and TRBJ1-1, with a tentative D call TRBD1 (6 bases). Trimming took off 5 bases at V and 1 base at J, with 14 bases between the two ends. This CDR3 region has 15 residues. Germline V gene sequence: CDR1 SGHAT, CDR2 FQNNGV. Here the CDR3 reads CASSLAPGQNTEAFF. CDR3 DNA: TGTGCCAGCAGCCTGGCACCGGGACAGAACACTGAAGCTTTCTTT. Complete variable domain (other parts from reference TRBV11-2 and TRBJ1-1): EAGVAQSPRYKIIEKRQSVAFWCNPISGHATLYWYQQILGQGPKLLIQFQNNGVVDDSQLPKDRFSAERLKGVDSTLKIQPAKLEDSAVYLCASSLAPGQNTEAFFGQGTRLTVV.

V usage is TRBV19 and J usage is TRBJ2-1, with no clear D. CDR1 and CDR2 (germline): LNHDA, SQIVND (reference sequence). This CDR3 comprises 13 residues. V lost 1 base to trimming and J lost 9 bases, with 10 bases between them. CDR3 sequence: CASSIAFSSEQFF. Here the CDR3 DNA reads TGTGCCAGTAGTATAGCTTTTTCGAGTGAGCAGTTCTTC.

The chain recombines TRBV29-1 with TRBJ2-1, with no clear D. The germline gives CDR1 SQVTM, CDR2 ANQGSEA. The CDR3 loop spans 13 amino acids. Deletions cut 3 bases from V and 4 bases from J, with 10 bases between. The CDR3 region has the DNA TGCAGCGTTGAGGTGGCGGAGTACAATGAGCAGTTCTTC. As protein: CSVEVAEYNEQFF.

This rearrangement joins TRBV5-1 to TRBJ1-2, with D maybe TRBD1 (5 bases). The CDR3 sequence is 19 residues long. Germline V lookup: CDR1 SGHRS, CDR2 YFSETQ. V gave up 0 bases and J gave up 7 bases, with 28 bases separating them. The CDR3 DNA reads TGCGCCAGCAGCTTGGATCCGTTTAGGCAGGGTGTCGGGTCGGGTGGCTACACCTTC. This sequence encodes CASSLDPFRQGVGSGGYTF.

The chain recombines TRBV27 with TRBJ2-3, with 14 positions matching TRBD2. V shed 4 bases and J 4 bases; nucleotides not matched to a gene: 4. CDR1 is MNHEY and CDR2 is SMNVEV in the germline V gene (reference sequence). This CDR3 region has 16 residues. CDR3 nucleotide sequence: TGTGCCAGCAGTTGGACTAGCGGGAGGTGCGCAGATACGCAGTATTTT. Its protein product is CASSWTSGRCADTQYF.

The V call is TRBV19, the J call TRBJ1-5; 10 bases are shared with TRBD1. The CDR3 has 16 residues. The V gene end was trimmed by 6 bases and the J gene end by 5 bases; junction bases not matched to a gene: 10. Looked up from germline, CDR1 is LNHDA and CDR2 is SQIVND (reference sequence). The CDR3 reads CASRDEDRGRDQPQHF. The CDR3, as DNA: TGTGCCAGTAGGGATGAGGACAGGGGGAGGGATCAGCCCCAGCATTTT. Filled out from reference TRBV19 and TRBJ1-5, the complete variable domain reads DGGITQSPKYLFRKEGQNVTLSCEQNLNHDAMYWYRQDPGQGLRLIYYSQIVNDFQKGDIAEGYSVSREKKESFPLTVTSAQKNPTAFYLCASRDEDRGRDQPQHFGDGTRLSIL.

There are a few counts of this clone. This chain connects TRBV13 to TRBJ2-7; TRBD2 matches at 11 bases. Looked up from germline, CDR1 is PRHDT and CDR2 is FYEKMQ (reference sequence). The CDR3 spans 15 residues. The trim removed 5 bases at V and 3 bases at J, leaving 6 bases unmatched. CDR3 amino acids: CASSDSGRALYEQYF. CDR3 nucleotide sequence: TGTGCCAGCAGCGATAGCGGGAGGGCCCTCTACGAGCAGTACTTC.

The chain uses TRBV7-2 and TRBJ1-2, with 9 bases aligning to TRBD1. This CDR3 is 14 amino acids long. Per germline, CDR1 SGHTA and CDR2 FQGNSA. J gave up 8 bases and V 4 bases, and 8 bases lay outside the gene matches. In DNA, the CDR3 is TGTGCCAGCAGCTGGGGACAGGGAATGGGGGGCTACACCTTC. Protein product: CASSWGQGMGGYTF.

The chain recombines TRBV9 with TRBJ2-3, with TRBD2 identical over 16 bases. In germline, CDR1 is SGDLS, CDR2 YYNGEE. The CDR3 loop spans 20 amino acids. The V segment lost 4 bases and the J segment 3 bases; nucleotides outside the gene matches: 14. The CDR3 nucleotides read TGTGCCAGCAGCAAGGGACTAGCGGGAGGGCTACGCTGGTCGACAGATACGCAGTATTTT. Residues: CASSKGLAGGLRWSTDTQYF.

This clone was observed a single time. The V and J genes are TRBV28 and TRBJ1-2, with D possibly TRBD1 on 6 matching bases. The CDR3 has 15 residues. V dropped 0 bases and J dropped 4 bases, with 12 bases sitting between them. The germline V gene encodes CDR1 MDHEN and CDR2 SYDVKM. CDR3 in DNA: TGTGCCAGCAGTTTATGGGGGGACATTTCCTATGGCTACACCTTC. Encoded protein: CASSLWGDISYGYTF.

The chain carries TRBV28 and TRBJ1-5; 11 bases align to TRBD1. V trimming: 5 bases; J trimming: 7 bases; junction bases outside the gene matches: 7. This CDR3 comprises 15 residues. Germline lookup yields CDR1 MDHEN and CDR2 SYDVKM. CDR3 loop: CASSAGTGGVQPQHF. The CDR3 region has the DNA TGTGCCAGCAGTGCCGGGACAGGGGGGGTACAGCCCCAGCATTTT. The entire variable domain, with the rest obtained from reference TRBV28 and TRBJ1-5, is as follows: DVKVTQSSRYLVKRTGEKVFLECVQDMDHENMFWYRQDPGLGLRLIYFSYDVKMKEKGDIPEGYSVSREKKERFSLILESASTNQTSMYLCASSAGTGGVQPQHFGDGTRLSIL.

The table lists this clone with a count of one. V and J are TRBV4-2 and TRBJ1-2, with unresolved D. V lost 0 bases to trimming and J lost 4 bases, with 18 bases between them. Germline loops: CDR1 LGHNA, CDR2 YNFKEQ. The CDR3 loop spans 17 amino acids. CDR3 DNA: TGTGCCAGCAGCCAAGATTTGAGCCAGGCCGTACTCTATGGCTACACCTTC. Amino acids: CASSQDLSQAVLYGYTF.

V gene TRBV6-2 or TRBV6-3 combines with J gene TRBJ2-1; 7 bases align to TRBD2. Unmatched junction bases numbered 9, after V lost 3 bases and J lost 4 bases. This CDR3 is built from 16 residues. Germline values: CDR1 MNHEY, CDR2 SVGEGT. The CDR3 loop is CASSYPLAESYNEQFF. The CDR3 DNA reads as TGTGCCAGCAGTTATCCCCTAGCGGAATCTTACAATGAGCAGTTCTTC.